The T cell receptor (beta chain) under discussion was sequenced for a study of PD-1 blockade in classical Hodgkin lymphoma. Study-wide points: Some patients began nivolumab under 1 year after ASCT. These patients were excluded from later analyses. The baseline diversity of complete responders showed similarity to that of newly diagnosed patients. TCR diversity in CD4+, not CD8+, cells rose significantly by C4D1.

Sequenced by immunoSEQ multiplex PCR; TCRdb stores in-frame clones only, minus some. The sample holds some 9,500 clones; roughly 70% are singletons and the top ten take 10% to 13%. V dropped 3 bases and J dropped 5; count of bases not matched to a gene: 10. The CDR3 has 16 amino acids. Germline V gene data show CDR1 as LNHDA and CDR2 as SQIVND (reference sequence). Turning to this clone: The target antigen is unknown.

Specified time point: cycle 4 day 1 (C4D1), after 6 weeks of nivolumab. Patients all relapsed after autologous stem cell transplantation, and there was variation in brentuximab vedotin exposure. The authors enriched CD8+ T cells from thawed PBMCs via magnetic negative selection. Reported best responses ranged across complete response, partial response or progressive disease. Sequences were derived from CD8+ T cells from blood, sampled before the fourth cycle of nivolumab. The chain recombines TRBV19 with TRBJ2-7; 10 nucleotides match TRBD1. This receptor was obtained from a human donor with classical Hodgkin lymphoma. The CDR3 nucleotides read TGTGCCAGTAGTATCACCGGGACAGGGGATTTCGACGAGCAGTACTTC. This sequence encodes CASSITGTGDFDEQYF.